This is a list of T cell receptor beta chains from one sample in a study of OX40 agonist ivuxolimab in advanced cancers. The data were produced by immunoSEQ multiplex PCR, yet TCRdb's version contains in-frame clones alone and is incomplete. Here the sample spans about 58,000 clones, approximately 75% being singletons. Specimen: CD4+ or CD8+ T cells sorted from blood, collected in a trial of the OX40 agonist ivuxolimab. The receptors here all came from an adult with an advanced solid tumor such as melanoma, head and neck, liver or kidney cancer. CDR3s include the opening cysteine and the closing phenylalanine or tryptophan. Each record gives: J gene, V gene, clone size, D gene, CDR3 DNA, CDR3 protein. The D gene is left open where the match is weak. Expanded clones are given a class, and other clones once, few, many or no size at all.

>TRBJ1-2|TRBV29-1|-|-
TGCAGCGTCGGCCAGGTGGGGGTCTATGGCTACACCTTC
CSVGQVGVYGYTF
>TRBJ1-5|TRBV7-7|-|-
TGTGCCAGCAGCTCCGAGCCGGGGAGTGCCCTCTTGAATCAGCCCCAGCATTTT
CASSSEPGSALLNQPQHF
>TRBJ2-2|TRBV2|-|TRBD2
TGTGCCAGCAGCCTCCTAGCGGGGGGGACCACCGGGGAGCTGTTTTTT
CASSLLAGGTTGELFF
>TRBJ2-7|TRBV5-6|-|-
TGTGCCAGCAGCCAGGGAGTTTACGAGCAGTACTTC
CASSQGVYEQYF
>TRBJ2-5|TRBV4-2|few|TRBD1
TGTGCCAGCAGCCGATCAACCGGGACAGGAGAAGAGACCCAGTACTTC
CASSRSTGTGEETQYF
>TRBJ1-5|TRBV6-6|-|-
TGTGCCAGCACACAGAATAGCAATCAGCCCCAGCATTTT
CASTQNSNQPQHF
>TRBJ2-1|TRBV6-1|-|-
TGTGCCAGCAGTGGTGCGACACCCTCCCTGGATGAGCAGTTCTTC
CASSGATPSLDEQFF
>TRBJ1-2|TRBV7-2|-|TRBD1
TGTGCCAGCAGCTCCCGACAGGGGGCAGCTGGCTACACCTTC
CASSSRQGAAGYTF
>TRBJ1-1|TRBV6-1|-|TRBD1
TGTGCCAGCAGTGGGCCGGGACAGGAGAACACTGAAGCTTTCTTT
CASSGPGQENTEAFF
>TRBJ1-3|TRBV9|-|-
TGTGCCAGCAGCGTAGCCACTACCGGAAACACCATATATTTT
CASSVATTGNTIYF
>TRBJ2-7|TRBV27|-|-
TGTGCCAGCAGTTTACGCCGTCAGGGCGGCAACGAGCAGTACTTC
CASSLRRQGGNEQYF
>TRBJ2-1|TRBV6-1|-|TRBD1
TGTGCCAGCAGTGCGCCGACAGGGGGCAATGAGCAGTTCTTC
CASSAPTGGNEQFF
>TRBJ1-6|TRBV6-4|-|TRBD1
TGTGCCAGCAGTGAAGCCTCAGGGGGACGTTCACCCCTCCACTTT
CASSEASGGRSPLHF
>TRBJ2-3|TRBV11-2|-|-
TGTGCCAGCAGCTTAGATATCGGCACAGATACGCAGTATTTT
CASSLDIGTDTQYF
>TRBJ1-1|TRBV7-3|-|-
TGTGCCAGCAGCTTAGATCAGGGGCAGGGCACTGAAGCTTTCTTT
CASSLDQGQGTEAFF
>TRBJ1-5|TRBV13|-|TRBD1
TGTGCCAGCAGCTTGGGACAGGGGAGATATAGCAATCAGCCCCAGCATTTT
CASSLGQGRYSNQPQHF
>TRBJ2-3|TRBV5-4|few|-
TGTGCCAGCAGCGTGGGAGCGGGTACTAGCACAGATACGCAGTATTTT
CASSVGAGTSTDTQYF
>TRBJ2-7|TRBV11-3|-|-
TGTGCCAGCAGTAGATCGAACTACGAGCAGTACTTC
CASSRSNYEQYF
>TRBJ1-2|TRBV18|-|-
TGTGCCAGCTCAATGGCAGGGGCCAGCAAGACTAACTATGGCTACACCTTC
CASSMAGASKTNYGYTF
>TRBJ2-1|TRBV2|-|-
TGTGCCAGCAGTGTTGTCTCCTACAATGAGCAGTTCTTC
CASSVVSYNEQFF
>TRBJ2-5|TRBV18|-|TRBD2
TGTGCCAGCTCACCAGGGACTAGCGGCGAGACCCAGTACTTC
CASSPGTSGETQYF
>TRBJ1-6|TRBV11-3|-|-
TGTGCCAGCAGCTTCGTCACAGAGAATTCACCCCTCCACTTT
CASSFVTENSPLHF
>TRBJ2-2|TRBV10-2|-|-
TGCGCCAGCAGTGGGTTGCCACCCGGGGACCACGGGGAGCTGTTTTTT
CASSGLPPGDHGELFF
>TRBJ2-7|TRBV10-2|-|TRBD2
TGCGCCAGCATCGAGACTAGCGGGGGGGAGGGGTACTTC
CASIETSGGEGYF
>TRBJ2-1|TRBV7-9|-|TRBD1
TGTGCCAGCAGGGGCACCGGGACAGGCAGATACAATGAGCAGTTCTTC
CASRGTGTGRYNEQFF
>TRBJ2-1|TRBV10-1|-|TRBD2
TGCGCCAGCAGTCTGACTAGCGGGGGGTCCTACAATGAGCAGTTCTTC
CASSLTSGGSYNEQFF
>TRBJ1-1|TRBV2|once|-
TGTGCCAGCAGGTCGAGGGGTGGCACTGAAGCTTTCTTT
CASRSRGGTEAFF
>TRBJ2-2|TRBV28|-|TRBD2
TGTGCCAGTCTAGGGGCCCCGGGACTAGCGGGGGCTCGCACCGGGGAGCTGTTTTTT
CASLGAPGLAGARTGELFF
>TRBJ1-1|TRBV7-2|-|TRBD1
TGTGCCAGCAGCCCAGGACAGGGGAACACTGAAGCTTTCTTT
CASSPGQGNTEAFF
>TRBJ2-5|TRBV6-1|-|-
TGTGCCAGCAGTGAAGCCCGCAGTGGACAAGAGACCCAGTACTTC
CASSEARSGQETQYF
>TRBJ2-3|TRBV15|-|TRBD2
TGTGCCACCAGCAGATCACTAGCGGCTTCCACAGATACGCAGTATTTT
CATSRSLAASTDTQYF
>TRBJ1-1|TRBV13|-|-
TGTGCCAGCAGCTTTGAGGGGGAAGCTTTCTTT
CASSFEGEAFF
>TRBJ1-1|TRBV9|-|-
TGTGCCAGCAGCGTCGGACAAACGAACACTGAAGCTTTCTTT
CASSVGQTNTEAFF
>TRBJ2-7|TRBV5-1|medium-sized|-
TGCGCCAGCAGCTTGTCATTCAGCTCCTACGAGCAGTACTTC
CASSLSFSSYEQYF
>TRBJ2-5|TRBV14|-|-
TGTGCCAGCAGCCAAGGGACTAGAGGGGGGGAGACCCAGTACTTC
CASSQGTRGGETQYF
>TRBJ1-2|TRBV5-1|-|TRBD1
TGCGCCAGCAGCGGCGGGACAGGGGTCGACTATGGCTACACCTTC
CASSGGTGVDYGYTF
>TRBJ2-5|TRBV9|once|TRBD2
TGTGCCAGCAGCGTAGAAGCGGGGTGGGAGACCCAGTACTTC
CASSVEAGWETQYF
>TRBJ2-2|TRBV28|-|-
TGTGCCAGCACTGTCCAGCCGTCGAACACCGGGGAGCTGTTTTTT
CASTVQPSNTGELFF
>TRBJ2-3|TRBV11-3|-|-
TGTGCCAGCAGCTTAGTGACTGCCGGGGGCATAACAGATACGCAGTATTTT
CASSLVTAGGITDTQYF
>TRBJ1-4|TRBV18|-|-
TGTGCCAGCTCACCTGGTCCAACTAATGAAAAACTGTTTTTT
CASSPGPTNEKLFF
>TRBJ1-5|TRBV5-6|-|-
TGTGCCAGCATGAATTGGGGCCTTCTTGGCAATCAGCCCCAGCATTTT
CASMNWGLLGNQPQHF
>TRBJ2-7|TRBV28|medium-sized|-
TGTGCCAGCAGTTTCGGAGGGGGCAGACGTCTTGGGCAGTACTTC
CASSFGGGRRLGQYF
>TRBJ1-3|TRBV2|-|-
TGTGCCAGCAGTGACGGGGCGGCCTCTGGAAACACCATATATTTT
CASSDGAASGNTIYF
>TRBJ2-6|TRBV9|-|-
TGTGCCAGCAGCTCACACTCTGGGGCCAACGTCCTGACTTTC
CASSSHSGANVLTF
>TRBJ1-2|TRBV19|-|-
TGTGCCAGTAGTATACTTGGGGCAAATGGCTACACCTTC
CASSILGANGYTF